This section outlines one TCR beta chain sequence together with its context. There are many counts of this clonotype. This receptor's antigen is unknown. Base qualities were left out, and no much larger clone turns up one base away. V is pared back by 3 bases and J by 10 bases, with 10 bases lying between the germline termini. Reading from cysteine to phenylalanine, the CDR3 counts 12 amino acids. The entry retains the CDR3 DNA only, 36 bases that are in frame from base 1. This entry belongs to a study of T cells after yellow fever vaccination (dated by TCRdb to between 2019 and 2020). Regarding the complete study: The SMART-Seq v4 Ultra Low Input RNA kit was used to prepare libraries from fractions with low cell numbers. To follow T-cell clones before and after primary and booster YFV17D yellow fever vaccination, bulk TCR alpha and beta repertoires were sequenced over time. Blood was collected at multiple timepoints before and after primary and secondary immunization, and bulk PBMC replicates and cell subsets were isolated. The cohort comprised two healthy male donors, one aged 18 to 30 and one aged 30 to 40 years. The paper's findings and limits, for the study overall: The secondary T-cell response was weaker than the primary response but faster, peaking on day 5 instead of day 15. After the booster, most of the clones that had expanded following primary vaccination were detected again (roughly 96% of CD4 and around 88% of CD8), which suggests that memory was broadly maintained. A small fraction of clonotypes appeared in both the CD4 and CD8 compartments, likely as a result of convergent recombination. Because abundant contaminating clonotypes from the bulk population could be contained in FACS-sorted repertoires, computational filtering was required. Only two donors were included in the study, so the extent to which the findings can be generalized is limited.

Interpreted using the paper, the treatment or condition label stands for: live attenuated yellow fever vaccine strain. A standard Ficoll-Paque protocol was used to isolate PBMCs from peripheral blood. Dynabeads CD4 and CD8 positive selection kits were used to isolate the CD4 and CD8 T-cell fractions. TriZol was used to extract RNA from bulk PBMCs, CD4 and CD8 fractions, and dextramer-positive and dextramer-negative fractions. Sequencing was performed on an Illumina NovaSeq 6000. TCR cDNA was synthesized by 5'RACE template switching, which introduced a universal primer site and unique molecular identifiers. cDNA synthesis was primed from both the TCR alpha and TCR beta constant segments. Two PCR steps were used to amplify libraries, with sample barcodes and sequencing adapters being added in the second step. Sequencing of libraries was performed on Illumina HiSeq 2500 (2x100 bp) or NovaSeq (2x150 bp). Per the source publication's procedure: Reads were demultiplexed and collapsed into UMI consensus sequences with MIGEC, and V(D)J alignment was performed with MiXCR. Using edgeR on replicate PBMC samples, clonotypes were called vaccine-responding if FDR was below 0.01 and the log2 fold change was above 5 up to day 15. Each bulk clonotype was labeled CD4 or CD8 based on which sequenced repertoire, CD4 or CD8, contained the clonotype at higher abundance. TCRdb reran the public reads through fastp at Q25 and MiXCR, keeping productive beta chains. Duplicate CDR3 protein sequences are folded into a single record with the most common DNA and genes. The V and J calls come from TCRdb's annotation, not from the publication. The sample table contains under 250,000 distinct CDR3 sequences; only one count was recorded for about 3% of them. Roughly 3% of the sample rests with the top ten.

This specimen consisted of CD4+ T cells sorted from PBMCs, obtained 10 days after the yellow fever booster vaccination. The TCR originated in a man aged 18-30 years who received the YFV17D yellow fever vaccine. The chain employs TRBV6-7 and TRBJ2-1; D gene: possibly TRBD1, on 5 matching bases. TRBV6-7 is filed as an ORF, its function uncertain. The CDR3 loop reads CASSYTAGEQFF. The DNA sequence is given as TGTGCCAGCAGTTATACCGCAGGGGAGCAGTTCTTC.